The entry below describes one TCR beta chain. As yet, its antigen is unknown. The template used for profiling TCR beta VDJ and CDR3 was genomic DNA. In TCRdb, the reads were re-called with MiXCR into one record per CDR3 protein. Here the sample spans 260,000 or so distinct CDR3 sequences, about 80% being singletons. Sequencing involved patients with CD8+CD57+ cell expansion previously shown by flow cytometry. These data originate in a study of CD8+CD57+ T cells in acquired aplastic anemia. Across the whole study: The mean DNA yield obtained from sorted CD4+ and CD8+ cells came to approximately 3 ug.

Points from the study as a whole: Patients and controls shared twenty-nine CD8+ CDR3 sequences.

This TCR was recovered from a human donor with aplastic anemia. The sequencing sample was made of sorted CD4+, CD8+, or CD8+CD57+ T cells (not recorded which) from PBMCs.

DNA of the CDR3: TGTGCCAGCGGCGCCGAAGACACGGCTACGCAGTATTTT. It translates to CASGAEDTATQYF. V is TRBV11-2 and J is TRBJ2-3; D gene unclear. CDR1 and CDR2 (germline): SGHAT, FQNNGV. The V end was cut by 8 bases, the J end by 8 bases, with 17 bases between. The CDR3 runs 13 residues.